These 27 T cell receptor beta chains originate from one sample sequenced in a study of OX40 agonist ivuxolimab in advanced cancers. The library came from the immunoSEQ multiplex PCR assay. TCRdb obtained this table from immuneACCESS and retained in-frame rearrangements with V and J assigned. These tables miss some clones; where compared with another copy, unresolved V genes account for less than half of the shortfall, and the remainder is unexplained. The sample yields roughly 40,000 clones; roughly 90% were counted once. The top ten hold 15% of the sample. Sequencing was performed on CD4+ or CD8+ T cells sorted from blood, taken in a trial of the OX40 agonist ivuxolimab. These receptors came from an adult with an advanced solid tumor such as melanoma, head and neck, liver or kidney cancer.

The chain combines TRBV9 with TRBJ2-5; D unclear. The CDR3 totals 14 residues. Germline-derived CDR1 and CDR2 are SGDLS and YYNGEE. V was trimmed by 0 bases and J by 5 bases, leaving 11 bases between them. The DNA of the CDR3 is TGTGCCAGCAGCGTAGCTGGCTCCGCGGAGACCCAGTACTTC. This encodes CASSVAGSAETQYF. Based on the CDR3 plus reference TRBV9 and TRBJ2-5, the full variable domain is DSGVTQTPKHLITATGQRVTLRCSPRSGDLSVYWYQQSLDQGLQFLIQYYNGEERAKGNILERFSAQQFPDLHSELNLSSLELGDSALYFCASSVAGSAETQYFGPGTRLLVL.

The chain is built from TRBV29-1 and TRBJ1-4, with D unresolved. V was pared by 7 bases and J by 7 bases, with 13 bases between. The CDR3 totals 12 residues. The germline V gene encodes CDR1 SQVTM and CDR2 ANQGSEA. CDR3 in DNA: TGCAGCGCCAAGGTCGGATCTGAAAAACTGTTTTTT. Protein: CSAKVGSEKLFF.

This chain joins TRBV28 and TRBJ2-7; no firm D call. Trimming shortened V by 2 bases and J by 0 bases, and 5 bases separated the two germline ends. The CDR3 loop spans 13 amino acids. Germline CDR1 reads MDHEN; CDR2 reads SYDVKM. In DNA, the CDR3 is TGTGCCAGCAGTTTACGGTACTCCTACGAGCAGTACTTC. Amino acid sequence: CASSLRYSYEQYF.

This clone was seen more than once but under ten times. V usage is TRBV6-1 and J usage is TRBJ2-7; D may be TRBD2 (7 bases). V dropped 1 base and J dropped 3 bases, with 16 bases sitting between them. Germline-derived CDR1 and CDR2 are MNHNS and SASEGT. The CDR3 covers 16 residues. This CDR3 is CASSEEGGGGSYEQYF. The CDR3 nucleotides are TGTGCCAGCAGTGAAGAAGGGGGGGGCGGGAGCTACGAGCAGTACTTC.

J is TRBJ2-7 and V is TRBV7-9; possible D gene TRBD1, 6 bases. The CDR3 sequence is 18 residues long. Trimming pared 4 bases from V and 7 bases from J, leaving 29 bases between. Germline CDR1 SEHNR, CDR2 FQNEAQ (reference sequence). CDR3 sequence: CASSSSSWAAGVLGEQYF. In DNA, the CDR3 is TGTGCCAGCAGCTCCAGCAGCTGGGCGGCAGGGGTTTTAGGAGAGCAGTACTTC.

The chain recombines TRBV4-1 with TRBJ2-1; 15 bases line up with TRBD2. The junction had 11 bases not matched to a gene; V was cut back by 2 bases and J by 0 bases. The CDR3 has 21 amino acids. Germline CDR1 MGHRA, CDR2 YSYEKL. The CDR3 sequence is CASSQTGTSGRRGSSYNEQFF. The CDR3 DNA reads TGCGCCAGCAGCCAAACAGGGACTAGCGGGAGGAGGGGGAGCTCCTACAATGAGCAGTTCTTC.

The J gene is TRBJ1-3, the V gene TRBV9; D gene unclear. This CDR3 contains 15 residues. Germline V gives CDR1 SGDLS, CDR2 YYNGEE. Trimming left V 1 base short and J 4 bases short, with 12 bases between. The CDR3 here is CASSVSGQAGNTIYF. The CDR3 bases are TGTGCCAGCAGCGTATCTGGGCAGGCGGGAAACACCATATATTTT.

The chain carries TRBV2 and TRBJ2-2; D is undetermined. Germline V gene sequence: CDR1 SNHLY, CDR2 FYNNEI. This CDR3 has 14 residues. V lost 0 bases and J lost 5, with 7 bases in between. The CDR3 spells CASSEAPQTGELFF. In DNA form, the CDR3 reads TGTGCCAGCAGTGAAGCCCCCCAGACCGGGGAGCTGTTTTTT.

This chain connects TRBV28 to TRBJ2-7; TRBD1 matches 8 bases. From germline, CDR1 is MDHEN and CDR2 SYDVKM. CDR3 size: 16 residues. J gave up 2 bases and V 1 base, and 7 bases lay outside the gene matches. In DNA, the CDR3 is TGTGCCAGCAGTTTATCGGGGACAGGTATTACCTACGAGCAGTACTTC. Encoded protein: CASSLSGTGITYEQYF.

The V call is TRBV27, the J call TRBJ2-1, with 13 bases identical to TRBD2. Per germline, CDR1 MNHEY and CDR2 SMNVEV (reference sequence). The junction had 5 bases not matched to a gene; V was cut back by 4 bases and J by 8 bases. The CDR3 covers 15 residues. The CDR3 protein is CASSSGTSGIDEQFF. CDR3 nucleotides: TGTGCCAGCAGTTCCGGGACTAGCGGGATTGATGAGCAGTTCTTC.

The chain uses TRBV4-3 and TRBJ2-5, with 8 bases identical to TRBD1. Trimming at V came to 0 bases and at J to 5 bases, leaving 8 bases not matched to a gene. CDR1 is LGHNA and CDR2 is YSLEER in the germline V gene. CDR3 length equals 16 residues. CDR3 bases: TGCGCCAGCAGCCAAGAGGTTCAGGGGGCGTATGAGACCCAGTACTTC. Protein sequence: CASSQEVQGAYETQYF.

The V call is TRBV28, the J call TRBJ2-7, with D perhaps TRBD2 (6 bases). The CDR3 covers 14 residues. The V end lost 4 bases, the J end lost 2 bases, and 12 bases lay between the germline ends. Germline V gene data show CDR1 as MDHEN and CDR2 as SYDVKM. CDR3 region: CASSSRTKTYEQYF. The DNA of the CDR3 is TGTGCCAGCAGTTCACGGACTAAGACCTACGAGCAGTACTTC.

The V and J genes are TRBV11-3 and TRBJ2-2; D is perhaps TRBD1 (5 bases). The CDR3 totals 16 residues. Trimming removed 4 bases from V and 0 bases from J, with 12 bases in between. Germline V lookup: CDR1 SGHNT, CDR2 YENEEA. The CDR3 here is CASSSRQSANTGELFF. The DNA of the CDR3 is TGTGCCAGCAGCTCGAGACAGAGCGCGAACACCGGGGAGCTGTTTTTT.

V gene TRBV29-1 combines with J gene TRBJ2-1, with 7 positions matching TRBD2. With 5 bases clipped from V and 9 bases from J, the junction kept 10 bases outside the gene matches. The germline gives CDR1 SQVTM, CDR2 ANQGSEA. The CDR3 consists of 13 residues. Here the CDR3 reads CSVLAGVRREQFF. DNA for the CDR3: TGCAGCGTTTTGGCGGGAGTCCGCCGTGAGCAGTTCTTC.

This clone was seen only once. This rearrangement joins TRBV5-5 to TRBJ2-7; perhaps D is TRBD1 or TRBD2 (5 bases each). Trimming shortened V by 4 bases and J by 4 bases, and 12 bases separated the two germline ends. Germline CDR1 is SGHKS and CDR2 is YYEKEE (reference sequence). The CDR3 runs 13 residues. Here the CDR3 DNA reads TGTGCCAGCAGCGAGGGACCTTATTACGAGCAGTACTTC. It yields the protein CASSEGPYYEQYF.

V is TRBV11-3 and J is TRBJ2-1; possibly TRBD2 for D (6 bases). The CDR3 has 17 residues. V was shortened by 1 base and J by 9 bases, with 22 bases between the two germline ends. The germline V gene has CDR1 SGHNT and CDR2 YENEEA. In DNA, the CDR3 is TGTGCCAGCAGCTTAGCCGACACGGGAGTTCGTTTCGGTGAGCAGTTCTTC. It encodes CASSLADTGVRFGEQFF.

The V call is TRBV11-2, the J call TRBJ1-1, with TRBD1 identical over 7 bases. There are 13 residues in the CDR3. Germline V lookup: CDR1 SGHAT, CDR2 FQNNGV. The V and J ends lost 8 bases and 4 bases, in that order; junction bases with no gene match: 7. Here the CDR3 DNA reads TGTGCCAGCTCCTATCCAGGGGGCACTGAAGCTTTCTTT. Its translation: CASSYPGGTEAFF. Supplemented by reference TRBV11-2 and TRBJ1-1, the full variable domain reads EAGVAQSPRYKIIEKRQSVAFWCNPISGHATLYWYQQILGQGPKLLIQFQNNGVVDDSQLPKDRFSAERLKGVDSTLKIQPAKLEDSAVYLCASSYPGGTEAFFGQGTRLTVV.

V is TRBV27 and J is TRBJ2-7; tentative D call: TRBD1 (5 bases). Trimming shortened V by 5 bases and J by 2 bases, and 7 bases separated the two germline ends. This CDR3 contains 12 residues. Germline CDR1 MNHEY, CDR2 SMNVEV (reference sequence). CDR3 sequence: CASSDSPYEQYF. CDR3 sequence (DNA): TGTGCCAGCAGTGACAGTCCCTACGAGCAGTACTTC.

The genes are TRBV19 and TRBJ2-1, with 9 bases aligning to TRBD2. V was clipped by 5 bases and J by 5 bases; unmatched bases: 1. The CDR3 totals 13 residues. Germline V lookup: CDR1 LNHDA, CDR2 SQIVND (reference sequence). The CDR3 DNA sequence: TGTGCCAGTAGTCGACTAGCGGACAATGAGCAGTTCTTC. Translated, it gives CASSRLADNEQFF.

This chain joins TRBV7-6 and TRBJ2-3, with D possibly matching TRBD1 (5 bases). The V gene lost 7 bases and the J gene lost 0 bases, with 11 bases spanning the gap. The CDR3 has 14 residues. CDR1 is SGHVS and CDR2 is FNYEAQ in the germline V gene. This CDR3 is CASTRAGSTDTQYF. The CDR3 bases are TGTGCCAGCACCCGGGCAGGGAGCACAGATACGCAGTATTTT. The full variable domain, with the rest looked up from reference TRBV7-6 and TRBJ2-3, is GAGVSQSPRYKVTKRGQDVALRCDPISGHVSLYWYRQALGQGPEFLTYFNYEAQQDKSGLPNDRFSAERPEGSISTLTIQRTEQRDSAMYRCASTRAGSTDTQYFGPGTRLTVL.

The chain combines TRBV5-1 with TRBJ2-1; D unclear. The length of the CDR3 is 13 residues. Germline CDR1 SGHRS, CDR2 YFSETQ. Trimming shortened V by 1 base and J by 8 bases, and 10 bases separated the two germline ends. This CDR3 is CASSLLGPDEQFF. CDR3 nucleotides: TGCGCCAGCAGCTTGTTGGGCCCTGATGAGCAGTTCTTC.

The V gene is TRBV28, the J gene TRBJ1-4; D gene ambiguous. Trimming removed 5 bases at V and 17 bases at J, with 24 bases between. The germline V gene encodes CDR1 MDHEN and CDR2 SYDVKM. This CDR3 spans 14 amino acids. DNA of the CDR3: TGTGCCAGCAGTCCCGACTACCGTATCCGGACGGGCTTTTTT. Residues: CASSPDYRIRTGFF.

The chain joins TRBV5-6 to TRBJ2-3, with D perhaps matching TRBD1 or TRBD2 (5 bases each). CDR1 and CDR2 from the germline V gene are SGHDT and YYEEEE. The CDR3 is made up of 15 amino acids. The V end was cut by 4 bases, the J end by 6 bases, with 18 bases between. CDR3 protein: CASSLGRLHSDTQYF. The CDR3 DNA reads as TGTGCCAGCAGCCTGGGACGCCTCCACTCGGATACGCAGTATTTT.

The rearrangement uses TRBV5-5 and TRBJ2-7; maybe TRBD1 (5 bases). Germline values: CDR1 SGHKS, CDR2 YYEKEE (reference sequence). V was trimmed by 2 bases and J by 2 bases, leaving 11 bases between them. This CDR3 comprises 14 residues. Written as DNA, the CDR3 is TGTGCCAGCAGCTTAACCGCAGGGACCTACGAGCAGTACTTC. Its protein is CASSLTAGTYEQYF.

The chain recombines TRBV10-1 with TRBJ2-3; 7 nucleotides match TRBD1. The ends lost 2 bases at V and 6 bases at J; junction bases unmatched: 5. From germline, CDR1 is WNHNN and CDR2 SYGVQD (reference sequence). This CDR3 has 14 residues. CDR3 residues: CASSEGRGYDTQYF. CDR3 DNA: TGCGCCAGCAGTGAGGGCAGGGGGTATGATACGCAGTATTTT.

The chain uses TRBV11-2 and TRBJ2-1, with unresolved D. The CDR3 is made up of 13 amino acids. Germline V gene sequence: CDR1 SGHAT, CDR2 FQNNGV. Between the trimmed V and J ends, which lost 1 base and 6 bases, there was a span of 7 bases. The CDR3 region is CASSLVVVNEQFF. The CDR3 DNA is TGTGCCAGCAGCTTAGTGGTTGTCAATGAGCAGTTCTTC.

This clone turned up a few times. The chain couples TRBV29-1 to TRBJ2-7; TRBD2 matches 8 bases. The CDR3 is 17 amino acids. J was trimmed by 3 bases and V by 1 base; bases with no gene match: 14. The germline V gene encodes CDR1 SQVTM and CDR2 ANQGSEA. This CDR3 is CSVEVRNVGLAGYEQYF. CDR3 sequence (DNA): TGCAGCGTTGAAGTGAGGAACGTAGGGCTAGCGGGCTACGAGCAGTACTTC.